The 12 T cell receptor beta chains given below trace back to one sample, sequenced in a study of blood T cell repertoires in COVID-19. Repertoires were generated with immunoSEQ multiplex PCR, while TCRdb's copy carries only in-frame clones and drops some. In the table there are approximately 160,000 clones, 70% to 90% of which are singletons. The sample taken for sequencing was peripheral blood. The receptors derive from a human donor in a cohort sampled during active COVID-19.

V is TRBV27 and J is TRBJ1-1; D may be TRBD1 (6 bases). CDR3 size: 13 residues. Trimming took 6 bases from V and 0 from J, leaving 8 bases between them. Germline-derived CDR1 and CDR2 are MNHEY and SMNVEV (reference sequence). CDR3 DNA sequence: TGTGCCAGCAGCCGGACAGTGAACACTGAAGCTTTCTTT. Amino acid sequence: CASSRTVNTEAFF.

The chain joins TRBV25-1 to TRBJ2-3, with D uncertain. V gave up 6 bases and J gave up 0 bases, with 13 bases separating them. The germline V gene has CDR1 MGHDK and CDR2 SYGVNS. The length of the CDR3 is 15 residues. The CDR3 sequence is CASSLGAHSTDTQYF. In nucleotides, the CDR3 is TGTGCCAGCAGCCTTGGAGCCCATAGCACAGATACGCAGTATTTT.

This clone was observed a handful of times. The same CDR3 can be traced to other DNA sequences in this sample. The CDR3 spells CASSLGEGYGYTF. The CDR3 coding sequence is TGTGCCAGCAGCTTAGGCGAGGGTTATGGCTACACCTTC. The rearrangement links TRBV11-2 to TRBJ1-2; D is uncertain. Germline CDR1 and CDR2: SGHAT and FQNNGV. V lost 1 base to trimming and J lost 5 bases, with 8 bases between them. The CDR3 has 13 amino acids.

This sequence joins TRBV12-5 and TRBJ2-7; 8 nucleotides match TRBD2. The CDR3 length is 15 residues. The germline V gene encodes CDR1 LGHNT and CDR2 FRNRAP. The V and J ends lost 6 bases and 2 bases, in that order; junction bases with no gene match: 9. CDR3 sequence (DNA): TGTGCTAGTGGAGATAGCGGGGAGGTGGCCTACGAGCAGTACTTC. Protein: CASGDSGEVAYEQYF.

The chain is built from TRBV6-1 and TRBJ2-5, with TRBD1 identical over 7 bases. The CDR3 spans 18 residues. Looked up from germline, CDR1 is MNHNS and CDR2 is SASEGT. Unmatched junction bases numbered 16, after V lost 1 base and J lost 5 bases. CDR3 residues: CASSEGDRGRGGRETQYF. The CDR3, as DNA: TGTGCCAGCAGTGAAGGGGACAGAGGAAGGGGTGGGCGGGAGACCCAGTACTTC.

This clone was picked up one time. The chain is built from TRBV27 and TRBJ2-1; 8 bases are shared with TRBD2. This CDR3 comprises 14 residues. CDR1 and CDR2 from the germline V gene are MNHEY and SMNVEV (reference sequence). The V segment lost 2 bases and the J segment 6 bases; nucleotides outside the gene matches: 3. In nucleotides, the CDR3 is TGTGCCAGCAGTTTACATGGGACTAGCAATGAGCAGTTCTTC. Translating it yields CASSLHGTSNEQFF.

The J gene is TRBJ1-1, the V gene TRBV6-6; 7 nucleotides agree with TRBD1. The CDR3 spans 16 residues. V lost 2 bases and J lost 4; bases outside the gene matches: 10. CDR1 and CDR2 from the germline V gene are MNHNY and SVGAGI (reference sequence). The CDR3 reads CASSYEQGEWSTEAFF. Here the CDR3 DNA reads TGTGCCAGCAGTTACGAGCAGGGGGAATGGAGCACTGAAGCTTTCTTT.

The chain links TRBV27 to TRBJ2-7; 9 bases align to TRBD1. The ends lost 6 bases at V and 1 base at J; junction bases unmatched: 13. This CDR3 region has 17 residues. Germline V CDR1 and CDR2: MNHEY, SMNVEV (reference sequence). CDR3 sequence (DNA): TGTGCCAGCAGGCGACTCTCGGGGACAGGGATTTCCTACGAGCAGTACTTC. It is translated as CASRRLSGTGISYEQYF.

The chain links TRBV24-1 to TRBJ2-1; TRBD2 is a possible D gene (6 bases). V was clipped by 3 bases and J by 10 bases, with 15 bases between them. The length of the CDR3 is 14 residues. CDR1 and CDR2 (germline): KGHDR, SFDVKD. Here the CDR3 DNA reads TGTGCCACCAGTGATAAAACAGCTGGGGGGGAGCAGTTCTTC. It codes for CATSDKTAGGEQFF.

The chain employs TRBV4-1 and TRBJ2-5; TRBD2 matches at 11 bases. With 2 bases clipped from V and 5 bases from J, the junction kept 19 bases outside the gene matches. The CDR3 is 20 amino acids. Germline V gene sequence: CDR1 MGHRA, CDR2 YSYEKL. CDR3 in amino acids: CASSQKSGGLAALRGETQYF. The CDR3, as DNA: TGCGCCAGCAGCCAAAAATCCGGGGGACTAGCGGCCCTCAGGGGGGAGACCCAGTACTTC.

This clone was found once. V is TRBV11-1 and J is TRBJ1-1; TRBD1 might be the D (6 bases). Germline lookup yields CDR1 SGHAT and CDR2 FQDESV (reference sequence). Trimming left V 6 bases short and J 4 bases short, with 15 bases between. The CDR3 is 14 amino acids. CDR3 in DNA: TGTGCCAGCAGTTTTTCCGGACAGATCACTGAAGCTTTCTTT. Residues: CASSFSGQITEAFF.

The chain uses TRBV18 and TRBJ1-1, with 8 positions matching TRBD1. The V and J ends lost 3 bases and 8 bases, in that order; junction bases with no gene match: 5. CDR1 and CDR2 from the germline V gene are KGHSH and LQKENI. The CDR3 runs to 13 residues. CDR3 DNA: TGTGCCAGCTCACCGGACAGGGTCGGAGAAGCTTTCTTT. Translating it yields CASSPDRVGEAFF.